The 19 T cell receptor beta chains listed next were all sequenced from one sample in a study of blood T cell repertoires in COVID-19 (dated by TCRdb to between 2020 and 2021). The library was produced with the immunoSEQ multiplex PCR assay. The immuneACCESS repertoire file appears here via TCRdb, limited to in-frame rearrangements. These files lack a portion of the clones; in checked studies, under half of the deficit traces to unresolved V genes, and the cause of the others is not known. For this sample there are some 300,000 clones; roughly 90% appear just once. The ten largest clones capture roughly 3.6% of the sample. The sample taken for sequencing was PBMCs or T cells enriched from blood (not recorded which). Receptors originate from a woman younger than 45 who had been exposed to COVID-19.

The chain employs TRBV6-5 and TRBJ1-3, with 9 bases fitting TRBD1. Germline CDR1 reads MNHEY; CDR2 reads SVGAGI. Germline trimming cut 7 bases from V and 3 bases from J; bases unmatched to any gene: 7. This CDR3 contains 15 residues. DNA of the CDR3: TGTGCCAGCACCCGGACAGGGGCTCTTGGAAACACCATATATTTT. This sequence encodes CASTRTGALGNTIYF.

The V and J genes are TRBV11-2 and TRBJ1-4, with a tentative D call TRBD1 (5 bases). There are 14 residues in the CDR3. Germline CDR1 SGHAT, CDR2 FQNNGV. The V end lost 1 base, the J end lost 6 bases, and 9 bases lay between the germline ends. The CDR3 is CASSLGGAYEKLFF. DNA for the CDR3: TGTGCCAGCAGCTTAGGGGGCGCATATGAAAAACTGTTTTTT.

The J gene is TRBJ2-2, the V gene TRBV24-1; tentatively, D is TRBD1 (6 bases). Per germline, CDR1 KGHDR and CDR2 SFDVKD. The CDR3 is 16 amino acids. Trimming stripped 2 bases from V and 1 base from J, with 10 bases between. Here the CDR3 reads CATSDSGALNTGELFF. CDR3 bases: TGTGCCACCAGTGATTCAGGGGCCCTGAACACCGGGGAGCTGTTTTTT.

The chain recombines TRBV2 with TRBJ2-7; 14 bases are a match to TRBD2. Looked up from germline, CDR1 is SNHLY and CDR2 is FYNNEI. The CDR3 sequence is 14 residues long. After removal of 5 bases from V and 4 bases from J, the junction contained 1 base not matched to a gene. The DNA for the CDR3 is TGTGCCAGCAGTCGACTAGCGGGGGGGTACGAGCAGTACTTC. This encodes CASSRLAGGYEQYF.

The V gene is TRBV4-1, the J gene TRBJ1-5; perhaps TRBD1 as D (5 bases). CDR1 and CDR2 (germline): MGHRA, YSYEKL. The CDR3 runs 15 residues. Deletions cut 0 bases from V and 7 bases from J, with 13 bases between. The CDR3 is CASSQDLGVRQPQHF. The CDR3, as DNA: TGCGCCAGCAGCCAAGATCTAGGGGTGCGGCAGCCCCAGCATTTT.

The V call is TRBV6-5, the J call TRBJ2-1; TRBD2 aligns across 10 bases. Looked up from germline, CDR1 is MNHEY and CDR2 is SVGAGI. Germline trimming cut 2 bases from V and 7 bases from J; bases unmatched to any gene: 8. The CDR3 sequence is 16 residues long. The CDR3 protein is CASSYVPSGGLNEQFF. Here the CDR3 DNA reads TGTGCCAGCAGTTACGTGCCTAGCGGGGGACTTAATGAGCAGTTCTTC.

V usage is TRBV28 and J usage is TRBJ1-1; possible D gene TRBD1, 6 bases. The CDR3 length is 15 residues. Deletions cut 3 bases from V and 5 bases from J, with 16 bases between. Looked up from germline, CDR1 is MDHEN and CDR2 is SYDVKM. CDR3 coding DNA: TGTGCCAGCAGTTTCCCGTGGGGGCAGGGGACTGAAGCTTTCTTT. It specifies CASSFPWGQGTEAFF.

CDR3 in DNA: TGTGCCAGCTCACCACGGGCCGGCGCGATGACCGGGGAGCTGTTTTTT. It yields the protein CASSPRAGAMTGELFF. The V call is TRBV18, the J call TRBJ2-2; no definite D call. V dropped 1 base and J dropped 5 bases, with 14 bases sitting between them. This CDR3 region has 16 residues. Germline-derived CDR1 and CDR2 are KGHSH and LQKENI.

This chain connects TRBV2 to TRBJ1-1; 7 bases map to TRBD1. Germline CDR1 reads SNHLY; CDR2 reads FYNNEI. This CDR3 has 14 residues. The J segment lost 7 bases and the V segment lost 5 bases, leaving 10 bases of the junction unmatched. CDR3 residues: CASSSEGAINEAFF. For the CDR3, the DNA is TGTGCCAGCAGTTCCGAGGGGGCGATCAATGAAGCTTTCTTT. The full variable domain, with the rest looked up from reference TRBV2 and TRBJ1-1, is EPEVTQTPSHQVTQMGQEVILRCVPISNHLYFYWYRQILGQKVEFLVSFYNNEISEKSEIFDDQFSVERPDGSNFTLKIRSTKLEDSAMYFCASSSEGAINEAFFGQGTRLTVV.

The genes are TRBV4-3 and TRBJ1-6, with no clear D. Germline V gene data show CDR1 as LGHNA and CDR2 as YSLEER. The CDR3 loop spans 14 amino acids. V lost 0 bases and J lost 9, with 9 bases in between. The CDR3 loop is CASSQDGDGSPLHF. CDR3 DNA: TGCGCCAGCAGCCAAGATGGAGATGGTTCACCCCTCCACTTT.

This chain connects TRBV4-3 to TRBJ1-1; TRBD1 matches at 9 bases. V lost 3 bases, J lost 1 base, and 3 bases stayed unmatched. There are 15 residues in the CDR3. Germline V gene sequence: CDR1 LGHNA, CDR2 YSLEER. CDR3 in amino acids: CASSHRTGANTEAFF. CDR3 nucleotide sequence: TGCGCCAGCAGCCATCGGACAGGGGCGAACACTGAAGCTTTCTTT.

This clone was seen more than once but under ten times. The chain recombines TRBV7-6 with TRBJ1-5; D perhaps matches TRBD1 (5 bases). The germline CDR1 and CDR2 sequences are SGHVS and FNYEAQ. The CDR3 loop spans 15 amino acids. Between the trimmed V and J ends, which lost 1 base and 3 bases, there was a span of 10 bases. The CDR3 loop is CASSLEEGFNQPQHF. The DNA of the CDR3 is TGTGCCAGCAGCTTAGAGGAGGGGTTCAATCAGCCCCAGCATTTT.

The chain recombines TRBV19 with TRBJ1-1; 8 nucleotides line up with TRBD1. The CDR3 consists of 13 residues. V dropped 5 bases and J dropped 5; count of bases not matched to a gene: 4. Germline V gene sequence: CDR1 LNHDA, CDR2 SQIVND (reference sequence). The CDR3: CASSQGARTEAFF. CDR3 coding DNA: TGTGCCAGTAGTCAGGGGGCGCGGACTGAAGCTTTCTTT.

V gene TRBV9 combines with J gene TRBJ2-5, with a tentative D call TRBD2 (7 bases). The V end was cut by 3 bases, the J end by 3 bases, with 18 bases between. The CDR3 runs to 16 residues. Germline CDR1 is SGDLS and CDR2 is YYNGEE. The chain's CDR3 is CASSAGGTGWEETQYF. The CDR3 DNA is TGTGCCAGCAGCGCGGGGGGAACAGGGTGGGAAGAGACCCAGTACTTC.

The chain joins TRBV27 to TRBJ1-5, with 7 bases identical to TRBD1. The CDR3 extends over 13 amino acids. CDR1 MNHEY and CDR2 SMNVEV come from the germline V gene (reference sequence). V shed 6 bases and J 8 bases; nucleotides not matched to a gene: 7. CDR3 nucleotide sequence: TGTGCCAGCAGGGAAAACAGGGGTGAGCCCCAGCATTTT. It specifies CASRENRGEPQHF.

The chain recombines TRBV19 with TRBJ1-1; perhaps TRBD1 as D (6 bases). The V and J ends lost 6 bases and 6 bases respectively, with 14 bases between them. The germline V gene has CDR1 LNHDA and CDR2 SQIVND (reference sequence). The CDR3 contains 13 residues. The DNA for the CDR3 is TGTGCCAGTAGGTTACAGGGAACCCCTGAAGCTTTCTTT. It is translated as CASRLQGTPEAFF.

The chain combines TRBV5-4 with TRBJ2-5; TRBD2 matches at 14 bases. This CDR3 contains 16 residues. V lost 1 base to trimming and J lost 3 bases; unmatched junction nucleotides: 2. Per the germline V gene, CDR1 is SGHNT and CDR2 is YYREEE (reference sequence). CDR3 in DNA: TGTGCCAGCAGCTTGAGGGGACTAGCGGGGGAAGAGACCCAGTACTTC. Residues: CASSLRGLAGEETQYF. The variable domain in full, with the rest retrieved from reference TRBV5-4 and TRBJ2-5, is ETGVTQSPTHLIKTRGQQVTLRCSSQSGHNTVSWYQQALGQGPQFIFQYYREEENGRGNFPPRFSGLQFPNYSSELNVNALELDDSALYLCASSLRGLAGEETQYFGPGTRLLVL.

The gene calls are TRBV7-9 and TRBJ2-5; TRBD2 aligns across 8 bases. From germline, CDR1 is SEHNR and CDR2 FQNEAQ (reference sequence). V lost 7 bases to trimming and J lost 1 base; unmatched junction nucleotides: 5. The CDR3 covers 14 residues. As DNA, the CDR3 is TGTGCCAGCACAAGCGGGGGCCCCCAAGAGACCCAGTACTTC. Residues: CASTSGGPQETQYF.

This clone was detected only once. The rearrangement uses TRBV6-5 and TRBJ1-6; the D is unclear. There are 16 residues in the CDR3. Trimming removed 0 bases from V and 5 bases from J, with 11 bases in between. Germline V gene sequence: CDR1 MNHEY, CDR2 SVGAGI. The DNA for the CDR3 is TGTGCCAGCAGTTACTCCCAGACACGTAATAATTCACCCCTCCACTTT. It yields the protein CASSYSQTRNNSPLHF.